Below, 2 T cell receptor beta chains from the same sample are listed, as sequenced in a study of blood T cell repertoires in COVID-19 (dated by TCRdb to about 2020). The method behind the library was the immunoSEQ multiplex PCR assay. Not all clones reach the TCRdb copy of this immuneACCESS table, which keeps in-frame sequences only. Checked studies attribute under half of the gap to unresolved V genes and leave the rest unexplained. Within this sample are about 170,000 clones, with less than 85% of them counted one time only. Roughly 3% of the sample comes from the top ten. What was sequenced was peripheral blood. The receptors were gathered from a human donor with acute or convalescent COVID-19. The donor label of this sample is uncertain.

The rearrangement uses TRBV9 and TRBJ1-2; D unresolved. Per the germline V gene, CDR1 is SGDLS and CDR2 is YYNGEE. V was shortened by 3 bases and J by 3 bases, with 15 bases between the two germline ends. This CDR3 contains 15 residues. The CDR3 DNA reads as TGTGCCAGCAGCGGGGGTGAGGGAATAGACTATGGCTACACCTTC. This gives the protein CASSGGEGIDYGYTF.

The gene calls are TRBV20-1 and TRBJ2-3, with TRBD2 matching over 7 bases. CDR3 size: 15 residues. The junction had 7 bases not matched to a gene; V was cut back by 3 bases and J by 1 base. The germline CDR1 and CDR2 sequences are DFQATT and SNEGSKA (reference sequence). In DNA, the CDR3 is TGCAGTGCTAGTATACGGGGGGTTGGCACAGATACGCAGTATTTT. This sequence encodes CSASIRGVGTDTQYF.